This T cell receptor (beta chain) was captured by sequencing in a study of T cell changes during pregnancy in multiple sclerosis. V was shortened by 5 bases and J by 3 bases, with 7 bases between the two germline ends. CDR1 and CDR2 from the germline V gene are MRHNA and SNTAGT. CDR3 size: 12 residues. Clones were sequenced by immunoSEQ multiplex PCR, and TCRdb holds only the in-frame ones, with some missing. The data hold some 40,000 clones, with 93% observed a single time. The sample in question was CD4+ T cells from peripheral blood mononuclear cells, obtained in the first trimester of pregnancy. The clonotype was recovered from a female donor with multiple sclerosis, enrolled in a pregnancy study. The genes are TRBV6-4 and TRBJ2-5, with D perhaps matching TRBD1 (5 bases). The CDR3 loop reads CASSSREETQYF. The CDR3 DNA sequence: TGTGCCAGCAGTTCCAGGGAAGAGACCCAGTACTTC.